The rows below give T cell receptor beta chains drawn from one sample of a study of blood T cells in healthy people across ages. TCRdb used MiXCR to reprocess the 5' RACE reads, holding one entry per CDR3 protein. The sample lists 1.4 million or so distinct CDR3 sequences, about 45% seen once, with about 3.8% in the top ten. Sequenced input: blood. All receptors come from a woman aged 18-29 years in good health. CDR3s include the opening cysteine and the closing phenylalanine or tryptophan. The D gene is left open where the match is weak. For some rows the clone size is stated as once, few or many, or as a class when expanded; others skip it.

len,j_gene,v_gene,abundance,d_gene,CDR3nt,CDR3aa
13,TRBJ2-2,TRBV12-3/TRBV12-4,NA,NA,TGTGCCAGCAGTTTAGCGGCCATCGGGGAGCTGTTTTTT,CASSLAAIGELFF
12,TRBJ2-7,TRBV7-9,NA,NA,TGTGCCAGCAGCGGTGCGGAAAGCCAGCAGTACTTC,CASSGAESQQYF
12,TRBJ2-3,TRBV7-9,once,NA,TGTGCCATATCCCGTCTCACAGATACGCAGTATTTT,CAISRLTDTQYF
17,TRBJ2-5,TRBV20-1,NA,TRBD1,TGCAGTGCTAGAGATGGGGGGCGGGGACAGGACTTGGGGACCCAGTACTTC,CSARDGGRGQDLGTQYF
11,TRBJ1-1,TRBV29-1,NA,NA,TGCAGCGTTGGGGTAGGAGCGGAGGCTTTCTTT,CSVGVGAEAFF
14,TRBJ2-3,TRBV7-9,many,NA,TGTGCCAGCAGCTTAGCGGGAGTTGCGGATACGCAGTATTTT,CASSLAGVADTQYF
18,TRBJ2-1,TRBV12-3/TRBV12-4,NA,TRBD2,TGTGCCAGCAGTCCCCCAGGGGCGGGAGGATTCTCCTACAATGAGCAGTTCTTC,CASSPPGAGGFSYNEQFF
14,TRBJ2-4,TRBV28,few,NA,TGTGCCAGCACCAGAGAGCCCGCCAAAAACATTCAGTACTTC,CASTREPAKNIQYF
17,TRBJ2-7,TRBV5-6,NA,NA,TGTGCCAGCAGCCTACTCTTCACTGGGATGTCTGGCTACGAGCAGTACTTC,CASSLLFTGMSGYEQYF
16,TRBJ2-7,TRBV29-1,NA,TRBD1,TGCAGCGTTGAAGAGGGTACCGGGACAGGGGGCTTCGAGCAGTACTTC,CSVEEGTGTGGFEQYF
13,TRBJ2-1,TRBV10-3,few,NA,TGTGCCATCAGCAACAACCGGGGCGATGAGCAGTTCTTC,CAISNNRGDEQFF
16,TRBJ2-7,TRBV15,NA,TRBD2,TGTGCCACCAGCAGAGATCTAGCGGGGGCGTCCTACGAGCAGTACTTC,CATSRDLAGASYEQYF
15,TRBJ1-1,TRBV5-1,NA,NA,TGCGCCAGCAGCTGGGAGGGACGCCATGGTACTGAAGCTTTCTTT,CASSWEGRHGTEAFF
12,TRBJ1-1,TRBV3-1,NA,TRBD1,TGTGCCAGCAGCCTACCGGACAGGGAAGCTTTCTTT,CASSLPDREAFF
13,TRBJ1-2,TRBV12-3/TRBV12-4,NA,NA,TGTGCCAGCAGGCCGACAGAACTCTATGGCTACACCTTC,CASRPTELYGYTF
15,TRBJ1-2,TRBV6-5,NA,TRBD1,TGTGCCAGCAGTTACTCCCCGACAGGGATCTATGGCTACACCTTC,CASSYSPTGIYGYTF
15,TRBJ1-6,TRBV12-3/TRBV12-4,NA,NA,TGTGCCAGCAGTTCGACGGAAAATTATAATTCACCCCTCCACTTT,CASSSTENYNSPLHF
15,TRBJ2-3,TRBV5-6,NA,NA,TGTGCCAGCAGCTCCCTGAGGACCAGCACAGATACGCAGTATTTT,CASSSLRTSTDTQYF
14,TRBJ2-7,TRBV10-3,NA,TRBD1,TGTGCCATCAGTGGCACCGGGACAGCCTACGAGCAGTACTTC,CAISGTGTAYEQYF
14,TRBJ2-4,TRBV5-1,NA,TRBD1,TGCGCCAGCAAGCCGGGACAGGGTAGGAACATTCAGTACTTC,CASKPGQGRNIQYF
15,TRBJ2-5,TRBV5-1,NA,TRBD1,TGCGCCAGCAGCCCAGGGACAGCGGACCAAGAGACCCAGTACTTC,CASSPGTADQETQYF
12,TRBJ2-1,TRBV20-1,NA,TRBD1,TGCAGTGCTACTAGACAGGGGCGCGAGCAGTTCTTC,CSATRQGREQFF
12,TRBJ1-6,TRBV5-5,NA,NA,TGTGCCAGCAGCTGGGGAGGTTCACCCCCCCACTTT,CASSWGGSPPHF
16,TRBJ1-1,TRBV14,NA,TRBD1,TGTGCCAGCAGCCTTTACAGGGGTGGGATGAACACTGAAGCTTTCTTT,CASSLYRGGMNTEAFF
12,TRBJ2-7,TRBV3-1,few,NA,TGTGCCAGCAGCGCCCTGGGATACGAGCAGTACTTC,CASSALGYEQYF